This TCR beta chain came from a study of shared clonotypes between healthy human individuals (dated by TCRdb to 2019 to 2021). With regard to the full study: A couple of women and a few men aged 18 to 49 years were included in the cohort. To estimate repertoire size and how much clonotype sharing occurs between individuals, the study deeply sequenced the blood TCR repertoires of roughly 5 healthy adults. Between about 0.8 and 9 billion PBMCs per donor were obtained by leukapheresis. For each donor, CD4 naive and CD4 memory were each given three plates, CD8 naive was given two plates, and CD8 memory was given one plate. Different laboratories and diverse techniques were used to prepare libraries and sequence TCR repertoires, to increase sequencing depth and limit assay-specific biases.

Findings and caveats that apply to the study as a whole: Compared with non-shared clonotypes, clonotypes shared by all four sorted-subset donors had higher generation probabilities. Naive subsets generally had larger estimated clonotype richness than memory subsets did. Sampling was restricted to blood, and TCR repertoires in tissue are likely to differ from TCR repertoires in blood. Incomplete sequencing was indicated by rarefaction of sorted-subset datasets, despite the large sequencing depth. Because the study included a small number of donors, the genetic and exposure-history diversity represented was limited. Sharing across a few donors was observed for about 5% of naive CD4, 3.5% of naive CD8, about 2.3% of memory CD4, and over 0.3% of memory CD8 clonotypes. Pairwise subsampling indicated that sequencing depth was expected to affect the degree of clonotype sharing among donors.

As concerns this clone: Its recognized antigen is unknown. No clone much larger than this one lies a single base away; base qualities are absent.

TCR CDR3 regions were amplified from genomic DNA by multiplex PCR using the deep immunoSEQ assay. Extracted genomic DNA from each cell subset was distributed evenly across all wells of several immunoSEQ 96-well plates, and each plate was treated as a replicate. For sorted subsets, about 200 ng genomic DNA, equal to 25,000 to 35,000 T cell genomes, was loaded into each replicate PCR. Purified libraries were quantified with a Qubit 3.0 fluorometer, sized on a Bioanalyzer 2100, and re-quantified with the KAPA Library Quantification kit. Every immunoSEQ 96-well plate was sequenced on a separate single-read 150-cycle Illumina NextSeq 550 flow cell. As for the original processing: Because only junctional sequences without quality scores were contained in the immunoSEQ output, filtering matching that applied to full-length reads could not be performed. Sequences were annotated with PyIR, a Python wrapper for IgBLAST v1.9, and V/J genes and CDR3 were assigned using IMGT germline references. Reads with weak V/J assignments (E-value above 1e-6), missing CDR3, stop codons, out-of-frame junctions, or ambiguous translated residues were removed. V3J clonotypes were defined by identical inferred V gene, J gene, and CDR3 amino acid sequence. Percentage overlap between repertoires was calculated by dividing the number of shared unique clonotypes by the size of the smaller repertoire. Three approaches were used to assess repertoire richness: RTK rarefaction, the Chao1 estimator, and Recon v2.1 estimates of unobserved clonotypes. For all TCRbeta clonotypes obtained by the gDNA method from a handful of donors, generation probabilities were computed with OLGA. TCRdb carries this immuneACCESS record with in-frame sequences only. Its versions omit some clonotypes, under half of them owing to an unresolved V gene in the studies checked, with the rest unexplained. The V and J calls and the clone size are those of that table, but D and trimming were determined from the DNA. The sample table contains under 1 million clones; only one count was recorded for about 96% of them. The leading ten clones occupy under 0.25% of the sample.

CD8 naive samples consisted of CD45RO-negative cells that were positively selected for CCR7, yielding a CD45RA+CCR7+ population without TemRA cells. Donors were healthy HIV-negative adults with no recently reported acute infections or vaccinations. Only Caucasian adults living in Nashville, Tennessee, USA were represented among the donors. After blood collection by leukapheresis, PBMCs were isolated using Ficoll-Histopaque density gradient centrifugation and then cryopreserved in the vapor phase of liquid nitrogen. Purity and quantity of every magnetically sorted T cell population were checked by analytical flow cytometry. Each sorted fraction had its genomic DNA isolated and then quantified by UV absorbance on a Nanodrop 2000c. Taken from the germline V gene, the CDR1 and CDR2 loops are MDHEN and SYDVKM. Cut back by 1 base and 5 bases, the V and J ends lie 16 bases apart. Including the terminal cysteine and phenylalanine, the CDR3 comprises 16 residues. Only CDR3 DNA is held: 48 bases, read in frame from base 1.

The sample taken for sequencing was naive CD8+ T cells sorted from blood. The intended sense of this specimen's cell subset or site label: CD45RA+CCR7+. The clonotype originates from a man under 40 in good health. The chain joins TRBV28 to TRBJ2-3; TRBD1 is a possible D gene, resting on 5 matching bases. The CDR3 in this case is CASSLSSGWGEDTQYF. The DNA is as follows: TGTGCCAGCAGTTTATCGTCAGGGTGGGGTGAAGATACGCAGTATTTT.